The TCR beta chain described here comes from a study of beta chain features in type 1 diabetes. Investigators reverse transcribed all isolated RNA, so they sequenced expressed TCRB transcripts. Here immunoSEQ multiplex PCR was the method, and the copy in TCRdb shows in-frame clones only, minus some. The sample holds around 310,000 clones, about 14% seen once. General study points: It was among patients, rather than healthy donors, that naive, central memory and Treg TCRB repertoires appeared more similar. For Type 1 diabetes patients, all four CD4+ subsets carried TCRB CDR3s that were moderately but significantly shorter. VDJ junctions from patients with type 1 diabetes contained fewer insertions and more deletions.

The CDR3 is made up of 16 amino acids. From germline, CDR1 is LGHNA and CDR2 YNFKEQ. Trimming left V 4 bases short and J 5 bases short, with 20 bases between. This clone was seen more than once but under ten times. Its specificity is not known. One heparinised blood draw, averaging approximately 120 mL, came from each donor. Cell sorting via CD45RO/CCR7/CD25/CD127/CD95/CD27 was performed to obtain CD4+ naive, central memory, regulatory and stem cell-like memory cells. Sample: naive CD4+ T cells from blood. The chain uses TRBV4-2 and TRBJ1-2, with D possibly matching TRBD1 (5 bases). This sequence originates from a woman younger than 30 with type 1 diabetes. This CDR3 is CASSLSGSPGEYGYTF. CDR3 DNA: TGTGCCAGCAGCCTTAGCGGGAGTCCGGGGGAGTATGGCTACACCTTC.